This T cell receptor beta chain was captured in a study of blood T cell repertoires in COVID-19. Across the study: Researchers got acute and convalescent COVID-19 samples from the United States, Italy and Spain. Sample material is recorded as cDNA or gDNA derived from T cells, B-cell-depleted T cells, or PBMCs.

In the original processing: Amplification with reference gene primers provided the estimates of nucleated cell counts. Clones were read by immunoSEQ multiplex PCR, and TCRdb kept only the in-frame ones, dropping some. That table furnishes V, J and clone size, whereas the DNA furnished D and trimming. The data show just under 350,000 clones, 91% seen once. The receptor was derived from a woman aged 18-30 years who had recovered from COVID-19. The sample taken for sequencing was peripheral blood.

The CDR3 spells CASGRTGVRTEAFF. In DNA, the CDR3 is TGTGCTAGTGGGAGGACAGGGGTCCGCACTGAAGCTTTCTTT. The chain recombines TRBV12-5 with TRBJ1-1; the match to TRBD1 covers 9 bases. This CDR3 is built from 14 residues. The germline gives CDR1 LGHNT, CDR2 FRNRAP. Germline trimming cut 6 bases from V and 4 bases from J; bases unmatched to any gene: 6.